The 22 T cell receptor beta chains reported below all come from one sample, sequenced in a study of identical twins. TCRdb independently ran MiXCR on the 5' RACE reads; one entry per CDR3 protein. The sample lists roughly 540,000 distinct CDR3 sequences; 20% to 25% were seen once. These same data were also listed under a study on T cells expressing NK-cell markers.

Sequenced material: CD4+ T cells sorted from blood. The receptors originated from a woman younger than 30 in good health.

This clonotype came up many times. The chain carries TRBV10-2 and TRBJ1-5; maybe TRBD1 (5 bases). Germline CDR1 reads WSHSY; CDR2 reads SAAADI. The V end was cut by 7 bases, the J end by 5 bases, with 15 bases between. CDR3 length equals 14 residues. For the CDR3, the DNA is TGCGCCAGCAACCCCTTGGGACGTGATCAGCCCCAGCATTTT. Amino acid sequence: CASNPLGRDQPQHF.

This clonotype was detected a few times. V and J are TRBV12-5 and TRBJ1-5; no clear D. V gave up 2 bases and J gave up 0 bases, with 8 bases separating them. Per germline, CDR1 LGHNT and CDR2 FRNRAP. There are 15 residues in the CDR3. The CDR3 nucleotides are TGTGCTAGTGGTTTGACGTCCGGTAGCAATCAGCCCCAGCATTTT. It yields the protein CASGLTSGSNQPQHF.

The CDR3 nucleotides are TGTGCCAGCAGTGCCGTTGACATAGGCTATGGCTACACCTTC. It specifies CASSAVDIGYGYTF. The genes are TRBV6-4 and TRBJ1-2; D gene unclear. V lost 4 bases and J lost 4, with 13 bases in between. The CDR3 consists of 14 residues. Germline CDR1 MRHNA, CDR2 SNTAGT.

This clonotype was observed at least ten times. The chain uses TRBV20-1 and TRBJ2-1; the match to TRBD1 covers 12 bases. The CDR3 is made up of 12 amino acids. Germline CDR1 DFQATT, CDR2 SNEGSKA (reference sequence). CDR3: CGLGQGADEQFF. The CDR3 bases are TGCGGGTTGGGACAGGGGGCCGACGAGCAGTTCTTC.

A few counts support this clonotype. The CDR3 reads CASSYGQGLRETQYF. In DNA form, the CDR3 reads TGTGCCAGCAGTTATGGACAGGGGCTGAGGGAGACCCAGTACTTC. This chain links TRBV6-5 with TRBJ2-5, with 9 positions matching TRBD1. With 3 bases clipped from V and 5 bases from J, the junction kept 7 bases outside the gene matches. Germline V gene sequence: CDR1 MNHEY, CDR2 SVGAGI. CDR3 length: 15 residues.

The J gene is TRBJ1-5, the V gene TRBV6-1; no firm D call. Germline V lookup: CDR1 MNHNS, CDR2 SASEGT. The CDR3 runs to 13 residues. Trimming shortened V by 3 bases and J by 5 bases, and 8 bases separated the two germline ends. In DNA, the CDR3 is TGTGCCAGCAGTGATTTGACCGATCAGCCCCAGCATTTT. It encodes CASSDLTDQPQHF.

The chain is built from TRBV6-5 and TRBJ2-1; no reliable D call. The V and J ends lost 0 bases and 3 bases respectively, with 3 bases between them. The germline V gene has CDR1 MNHEY and CDR2 SVGAGI. The CDR3 is 13 residues long. CDR3 sequence reads: CASSYSIYNEQFF. The CDR3 DNA is TGTGCCAGCAGTTACTCTATCTACAATGAGCAGTTCTTC.

This clonotype was counted at least ten times. The chain employs TRBV10-3 and TRBJ1-1; D is possibly TRBD1 (5 bases). This CDR3 has 12 residues. In germline, CDR1 is ENHRY, CDR2 SYGVKD. The V end lost 6 bases, the J end lost 2 bases, and 7 bases lay between the germline ends. The DNA for the CDR3 is TGTGCCATCAGGCAGGGAAACACTGAAGCTTTCTTT. Translation: CAIRQGNTEAFF.

The genes are TRBV27 and TRBJ2-5; TRBD2 matches at 14 bases. Trimming cost V 3 bases and J 5 bases; bases outside gene matches: 8. The germline CDR1 and CDR2 sequences are MNHEY and SMNVEV (reference sequence). The CDR3 loop spans 17 amino acids. In DNA form, the CDR3 reads TGTGCCAGCAGTTTCAGCGGACTAGCGGGAGGAGTGGAGACCCAGTACTTC. Translating it yields CASSFSGLAGGVETQYF.

Worth noting for this clonotype: The junction differs from germline at one of its ends, possibly a read error. The chain uses TRBV20-1 and TRBJ2-1; no clear D. CDR3 size: 16 residues. Germline values: CDR1 DFQATT, CDR2 SNEGSKA (reference sequence). The CDR3 region has the DNA TGCTGTGCTAGTCCCAACTCCCCTCATAGCTACAATGAGCAGTTCTTC. Protein: CCASPNSPHSYNEQFF.

This clonotype showed up just a few times. The gene calls are TRBV5-1 and TRBJ1-6; D is unclear. Trimming cost V 5 bases and J 4 bases, with 10 bases left between them. CDR1 and CDR2 from the germline V gene are SGHRS and YFSETQ. CDR3 length: 14 amino acids. CDR3 in DNA: TGCGCCAGCAGTCGCCAGGATTATAATTCACCCCTCCACTTT. Translation gives CASSRQDYNSPLHF.

This clonotype showed up just a few times. This rearrangement joins TRBV6-5 to TRBJ1-1; no firm D call. V shed 2 bases and J shed 3 bases, with 7 bases lying between them. The CDR3 spans 13 residues. CDR1 is MNHEY, CDR2 SVGAGI, per germline. The CDR3: CASSYRADTEAFF. For the CDR3, the DNA is TGTGCCAGCAGTTACAGGGCCGACACTGAAGCTTTCTTT.

The sample holds a few counts of this clonotype. The V gene is TRBV4-2, the J gene TRBJ1-2; the D gene is possibly TRBD1 (6 bases). The CDR3 loop spans 15 amino acids. Trimming took 4 bases from V and 0 from J, leaving 12 bases between them. CDR1 and CDR2 from the germline V gene are LGHNA and YNFKEQ. The CDR3 protein is CASSRSTGPNYGYTF. Written as DNA, the CDR3 is TGTGCCAGCAGCCGATCGACAGGACCTAACTATGGCTACACCTTC.

The CDR3 loop is CASSPQSDNEQFF. CDR3 coding DNA: TGTGCCAGCTCACCACAATCCGACAATGAGCAGTTCTTC. The chain joins TRBV18 to TRBJ2-1, with unresolved D. The CDR3 runs 13 residues. The germline V gene encodes CDR1 KGHSH and CDR2 LQKENI. The V and J ends lost 1 base and 5 bases respectively, with 6 bases between them.

Only a few counts were recorded for this clonotype. The chain joins TRBV20-1 to TRBJ2-2; 8 positions agree with TRBD2. Germline V gene sequence: CDR1 DFQATT, CDR2 SNEGSKA (reference sequence). The CDR3 is 17 residues long. For the CDR3, the DNA is TGCTGCGCTAGAGGTGGTAGCGGGGCACCTCACACCGGGGAGCTGTTTTTT. Amino acids: CCARGGSGAPHTGELFF.

At least ten counts were recorded for this clonotype. The chain links TRBV5-1 to TRBJ2-7; D tentatively fits TRBD1 or TRBD2 (5 bases each). V was shortened by 0 bases and J by 6 bases, with 7 bases between the two germline ends. The CDR3 sequence is 12 residues long. The germline V gene encodes CDR1 SGHRS and CDR2 YFSETQ. CDR3 DNA sequence: TGCGCCAGCAGCTTGGAGAGGGGCGAGCAGTACTTC. The encoded protein is CASSLERGEQYF.

The V gene is TRBV2, the J gene TRBJ1-1; no clear D. Germline assignment: CDR1 SNHLY and CDR2 FYNNEI. Between the trimmed V and J ends, which lost 8 bases and 3 bases, there was a span of 16 bases. The CDR3 extends over 14 amino acids. DNA for the CDR3: TGTGCCAGCGTTGGGTCGTCGGTTCACACTGAAGCTTTCTTT. Its translation: CASVGSSVHTEAFF.

V gene TRBV6-2 or TRBV6-3 combines with J gene TRBJ2-1; 9 positions match TRBD2. The V gene end was trimmed by 6 bases and the J gene end by 10 bases; junction bases not matched to a gene: 13. The germline CDR1 and CDR2 sequences are MNHEY and SVGEGT. CDR3 length: 15 amino acids. CDR3 DNA: TGTGCCAGCAGCCGTAGCGGGAGTCGGCATGGAGAGCAGTTCTTC. It is translated as CASSRSGSRHGEQFF.

This clonotype was seen a handful of times. This chain uses TRBV7-2 with TRBJ2-1; D might be TRBD2 (6 bases). The CDR3 length is 14 residues. Trimming removed 3 bases from V and 6 bases from J, with 12 bases in between. Germline V CDR1 and CDR2: SGHTA, FQGNSA. The DNA for the CDR3 is TGTGCCAGCAGCTTTTCCGTCGGGGGCAATGAGCAGTTCTTC. It encodes CASSFSVGGNEQFF.

The sample holds a few counts of this clonotype. V usage is TRBV4-2 and J usage is TRBJ1-2; possibly TRBD1 for D (6 bases). This CDR3 comprises 14 residues. Germline V CDR1 and CDR2: LGHNA, YNFKEQ. The V gene lost 6 bases and the J gene lost 7 bases, with 18 bases spanning the gap. In DNA, the CDR3 is TGTGCCAGCAGGGCACTAGGGGGGCTCAGTGGCTACACCTTC. Its translation: CASRALGGLSGYTF.

This clonotype came up many times. J is TRBJ2-1 and V is TRBV5-1; maybe TRBD1 (5 bases). The CDR3 sequence is 13 residues long. Trimming took 4 bases from V and 2 from J, leaving 7 bases between them. The V gene's germline CDR1 is SGHRS and CDR2 YFSETQ. This CDR3 reads CASSRGTYNEQFF. In DNA form, the CDR3 reads TGCGCCAGCAGCAGGGGTACCTACAATGAGCAGTTCTTC.

The V call is TRBV9, the J call TRBJ2-2; no definite D call. The CDR3 contains 15 residues. CDR1 is SGDLS, CDR2 YYNGEE, per germline. Trimming took 0 bases from V and 6 from J, leaving 12 bases between them. CDR3 sequence: CASSVGGSSSGELFF. The CDR3 nucleotides read TGTGCCAGCAGCGTAGGCGGCTCTTCCTCCGGGGAGCTGTTTTTT. The whole variable domain, filled in from reference TRBV9 and TRBJ2-2, reads DSGVTQTPKHLITATGQRVTLRCSPRSGDLSVYWYQQSLDQGLQFLIQYYNGEERAKGNILERFSAQQFPDLHSELNLSSLELGDSALYFCASSVGGSSSGELFFGEGSRLTVL.